The clone carrying this T cell receptor beta chain is a singleton in its sample. Original processing notes: For nucleated cells, counts were estimated from reference gene primer amplification. Sequencing was performed with immunoSEQ multiplex PCR; in TCRdb, only in-frame clones are kept and a portion is missing. That table supplies the V and J calls and clone size; D and trimming were determined from the DNA. The data hold a few hundred thousand clones, with 80% to 90% observed a single time. Germline loops: CDR1 SGHNT, CDR2 YYREEE (reference sequence). The CDR3 consists of 16 residues. The trim removed 4 bases at V and 3 bases at J, leaving 11 bases unmatched. The record originates from a study of blood T cell repertoires in COVID-19. About the study: Material from acute and convalescent COVID-19 was sourced from the United States, Italy and Spain.

Across about two dozen US areas, participants ranged in age from roughly 18 to 95 years. Clinical history reported by participants formed the basis on which cohorts were assigned. Sequenced material: PBMCs or T cells enriched from blood (not recorded which). The TCR comes from a man aged 25-45 years with acute COVID-19. The chain is built from TRBV5-4 and TRBJ2-5, with 8 nucleotides matching TRBD1. CDR3 nucleotide sequence: TGTGCCAGCAGCCCGGGACAGGCCCGCCTGAAAGAGACCCAGTACTTC. Translation gives CASSPGQARLKETQYF.